These 24 T cell receptor beta chains were sequenced from one sample in a study of beta chain features in type 1 diabetes. Sequenced material consisted of expressed TCRB transcripts (all of the isolated RNA was reverse transcribed). The assay was immunoSEQ multiplex PCR, and TCRdb's table has in-frame clones only and misses some. Of 150,000 or so clones in the sample, 7.5% to 10% were seen once. The material sequenced was central memory CD4+ T cells from blood. Receptors were obtained from a woman under 30 in good health.

The chain couples TRBV7-9 to TRBJ2-5; tentative D call: TRBD1 (5 bases). This CDR3 is 14 amino acids long. V lost 4 bases, J lost 4 bases, and 13 bases lay in between. CDR1 and CDR2 from the germline V gene are SEHNR and FQNEAQ (reference sequence). The CDR3 DNA reads as TGTGCCAGCAGCTATCCTGAAAGGGGAGAGACCCAGTACTTC. This encodes CASSYPERGETQYF.

This clone was seen more than once but under ten times. The chain uses TRBV7-2 and TRBJ2-7; TRBD1 matches 7 bases. Germline loops: CDR1 SGHTA, CDR2 FQGNSA. CDR3 size: 16 residues. After removal of 0 bases from V and 4 bases from J, the junction contained 9 bases not matched to a gene. The CDR3 protein is CASSLARGLGNYEQYF. In DNA form, the CDR3 reads TGTGCCAGCAGCTTAGCAAGGGGGCTAGGTAATTACGAGCAGTACTTC.

The chain carries TRBV18 and TRBJ2-1; perhaps TRBD1 as D (6 bases). V was pared by 2 bases and J by 8 bases, with 10 bases between. CDR3 size: 13 residues. CDR1 KGHSH and CDR2 LQKENI come from the germline V gene. The CDR3 reads CASSPDGGDEQFF. In DNA, the CDR3 is TGTGCCAGCTCACCAGATGGGGGCGATGAGCAGTTCTTC.

The V call is TRBV18, the J call TRBJ2-7; 8 bases map to TRBD1. The V segment lost 4 bases and the J segment 6 bases; nucleotides outside the gene matches: 8. Germline CDR1 and CDR2: KGHSH and LQKENI. The CDR3 spans 14 residues. CDR3: CASSLADRESEQYF. The CDR3 DNA sequence: TGTGCCAGCTCACTGGCGGACAGGGAGAGCGAGCAGTACTTC.

V usage is TRBV4-2 and J usage is TRBJ2-7, with a possible D match to TRBD1 (5 bases). The CDR3 contains 15 residues. Germline V CDR1 and CDR2: LGHNA, YNFKEQ. V lost 0 bases and J lost 0, with 9 bases in between. The CDR3 spells CASSQESGRSYEQYF. The CDR3 DNA follows: TGTGCCAGCAGCCAAGAGTCAGGGCGCTCCTACGAGCAGTACTTC.

DNA for the CDR3: TGTGCCAGCAGCTTGCAGGGGATGAATTCACCCCTCCACTTT. This translates into CASSLQGMNSPLHF. V is TRBV5-5 and J is TRBJ1-6, with D tentatively TRBD1 (6 bases). V was pared by 1 base and J by 7 bases, with 9 bases between. Germline V gene sequence: CDR1 SGHKS, CDR2 YYEKEE (reference sequence). The CDR3 has 14 amino acids.

V usage is TRBV5-4 and J usage is TRBJ2-3, with 9 bases fitting TRBD2. Trimming cost V 4 bases and J 0 bases; bases outside gene matches: 3. The germline V gene has CDR1 SGHNT and CDR2 YYREEE (reference sequence). CDR3 length: 15 residues. The CDR3 sequence is CASSQGLASTDTQYF. In DNA, the CDR3 is TGTGCCAGCAGCCAAGGACTAGCGAGCACAGATACGCAGTATTTT.

This clone was detected many times. For the CDR3, the DNA is TGTGCCAGCAGTTTCGGGTACGAGCAGTACTTC. It codes for CASSFGYEQYF. The V gene is TRBV28, the J gene TRBJ2-7; D remains ambiguous. Germline-derived CDR1 and CDR2 are MDHEN and SYDVKM. CDR3 length: 11 residues. V was shortened by 3 bases and J by 4 bases, with 4 bases between the two germline ends.

This clone was seen more than once but under ten times. The rearrangement joins TRBV5-5 to TRBJ2-2; D may be TRBD1 (6 bases). Germline CDR1 SGHKS, CDR2 YYEKEE (reference sequence). CDR3 length: 15 amino acids. The V end lost 2 bases, the J end lost 1 base, and 9 bases lay between the germline ends. The CDR3 nucleotides are TGTGCCAGCAGCTTTGACAGGCAGAACACCGGGGAGCTGTTTTTT. Its translation is CASSFDRQNTGELFF.

This clone was counted between two and nine times. The chain links TRBV14 to TRBJ1-2, with D maybe TRBD1 (5 bases). The CDR3 covers 13 residues. Looked up from germline, CDR1 is SGHDN and CDR2 is FVKESK. The ends were cut back, 4 bases at V and 7 bases at J, with 13 bases in the middle. This CDR3 is CASSPWVGAGYTF. The CDR3 bases are TGTGCCAGCAGCCCCTGGGTAGGGGCTGGCTACACCTTC.

CDR3 DNA sequence: TGTGCCAGCAGCCAAGAGGCTAGCGGGGGTCCAGATACGCAGTATTTT. It encodes CASSQEASGGPDTQYF. The rearrangement links TRBV4-2 to TRBJ2-3, with 10 bases matching TRBD2. CDR3 size: 16 residues. In germline, CDR1 is LGHNA, CDR2 YNFKEQ. V lost 0 bases, J lost 4 bases, and 4 bases stayed unmatched.

This clone was seen more than once but under ten times. The chain joins TRBV7-9 to TRBJ1-2, with D possibly matching TRBD1 (6 bases). Germline lookup yields CDR1 SEHNR and CDR2 FQNEAQ (reference sequence). The CDR3 has 13 amino acids. Between the trimmed V and J ends, which lost 4 bases and 8 bases, there was a span of 14 bases. The CDR3 protein is CASSSHRVAGYTF. DNA of the CDR3: TGTGCCAGCAGCTCTCACAGGGTAGCAGGCTACACCTTC.

The CDR3 region is CASSRGRWTGQETQYF. In DNA, the CDR3 is TGTGCCAGCAGCAGAGGCCGCTGGACAGGCCAAGAGACCCAGTACTTC. The rearrangement uses TRBV6-6 and TRBJ2-5, with 7 bases aligning to TRBD1. The germline gives CDR1 MNHNY, CDR2 SVGAGI (reference sequence). The V and J ends lost 6 bases and 1 base, in that order; junction bases with no gene match: 11. CDR3 length: 16 residues.

CDR3 loop: CAWRLQSGYGYTF. The DNA for the CDR3 is TGTGCCTGGAGACTCCAAAGCGGCTATGGCTACACCTTC. The chain uses TRBV30 and TRBJ1-2; no clear D gene. The CDR3 runs to 13 residues. V was pared by 3 bases and J by 4 bases, with 12 bases between. In germline, CDR1 is GTSNPN, CDR2 SVGIG (reference sequence).

The V gene is TRBV5-1, the J gene TRBJ2-7; TRBD1 agrees at 7 bases. CDR1 is SGHRS and CDR2 is YFSETQ in the germline V gene. The CDR3 covers 15 residues. V lost 1 base to trimming and J lost 1 base; unmatched junction nucleotides: 5. DNA for the CDR3: TGCGCCAGCAGCTTGCTACAGGGACAGTCCTACGAGCAGTACTTC. Translating it yields CASSLLQGQSYEQYF. Full variable domain (remainder filled in from reference TRBV5-1 and TRBJ2-7): KAGVTQTPRYLIKTRGQQVTLSCSPISGHRSVSWYQQTPGQGLQFLFEYFSETQRNKGNFPGRFSGRQFSNSRSEMNVSTLELGDSALYLCASSLLQGQSYEQYFGPGTRLTVT.

This clone was observed a few times. This chain links TRBV15 with TRBJ1-1; TRBD1 matches at 7 bases. Trimming took 4 bases from V and 7 from J; bases not matched to a gene: 6. This CDR3 region has 13 residues. Germline loops: CDR1 LNHNV, CDR2 YYDKDF (reference sequence). The CDR3 region is CATSMETGREAFF. The CDR3 DNA is TGTGCCACCAGCATGGAGACAGGGCGTGAAGCTTTCTTT.

CDR3 protein: CASRPRTGWVGGYTF. The CDR3 DNA is TGTGCCAGCAGACCAAGGACAGGGTGGGTAGGAGGCTACACCTTC. This chain uses TRBV6-6 with TRBJ1-2; 8 bases align to TRBD1. Unmatched junction bases numbered 14, after V lost 6 bases and J lost 8 bases. Germline CDR1 MNHNY, CDR2 SVGAGI (reference sequence). CDR3 length equals 15 residues.

This clone has a handful of counts. The rearrangement uses TRBV2 and TRBJ1-2; TRBD1 is a possible D gene (5 bases). V lost 2 bases, J lost 8 bases, and 15 bases lay in between. This CDR3 is built from 14 residues. The germline V gene has CDR1 SNHLY and CDR2 FYNNEI. The CDR3 here is CASSESVWGEGYTF. As DNA, the CDR3 is TGTGCCAGCAGTGAAAGTGTGTGGGGCGAGGGCTACACCTTC.

The chain combines TRBV5-1 with TRBJ1-1; D is undetermined. This CDR3 is 13 amino acids long. V dropped 8 bases and J dropped 1 base, with 12 bases sitting between them. CDR1 and CDR2 (germline): SGHRS, YFSETQ. Here the CDR3 reads CASKFLGNTEAFF. The CDR3 DNA reads TGCGCCAGTAAATTCCTCGGGAACACTGAAGCTTTCTTT.

In this sample, this clone turned up a few times. V and J are TRBV7-2 and TRBJ2-3, with 8 bases aligning to TRBD1. The CDR3 totals 14 residues. Germline CDR1 reads SGHTA; CDR2 reads FQGNSA. V shed 4 bases and J 5 bases; nucleotides not matched to a gene: 5. The CDR3 spells CASSYGTGLDTQYF. The CDR3 DNA follows: TGTGCCAGCAGCTACGGGACAGGCCTAGATACGCAGTATTTT.

This clone was detected a few times. This chain uses TRBV5-1 with TRBJ2-5; D is possibly TRBD2 (6 bases). V was shortened by 4 bases and J by 4 bases, with 11 bases between the two germline ends. This CDR3 region has 13 residues. Germline CDR1 and CDR2: SGHRS and YFSETQ. CDR3 DNA sequence: TGCGCCAGCAGCCCGACCGGGGGAGAGACCCAGTACTTC. Protein sequence: CASSPTGGETQYF.

This chain links TRBV6-5 with TRBJ1-5, with D unresolved. V lost 6 bases and J 6 bases, leaving 18 bases between the germline ends. This CDR3 spans 15 amino acids. CDR1 is MNHEY and CDR2 is SVGAGI in the germline V gene. CDR3 sequence (DNA): TGTGCCAGCAGCGCGACTGCGACTGGCGGTCAGCCCCAGCATTTT. As protein: CASSATATGGQPQHF.

The rearrangement uses TRBV5-1 and TRBJ2-1, with 9 bases lining up with TRBD1. Germline loops: CDR1 SGHRS, CDR2 YFSETQ. Trimming removed 4 bases from V and 10 bases from J; junction bases left unmatched: 6. This CDR3 has 13 residues. The CDR3 loop is CASSERQGVEQFF. For the CDR3, the DNA is TGCGCCAGCAGCGAGCGACAGGGGGTCGAGCAGTTCTTC.

V usage is TRBV19 and J usage is TRBJ2-7; the match to TRBD2 covers 7 bases. The germline V gene has CDR1 LNHDA and CDR2 SQIVND (reference sequence). V shed 10 bases and J 0 bases; nucleotides not matched to a gene: 15. The CDR3 has 16 residues. The CDR3 DNA is TGTGCCACCCTTGACGTAGGGGAGGGGAGCTCCTACGAGCAGTACTTC. Translated: CATLDVGEGSSYEQYF.